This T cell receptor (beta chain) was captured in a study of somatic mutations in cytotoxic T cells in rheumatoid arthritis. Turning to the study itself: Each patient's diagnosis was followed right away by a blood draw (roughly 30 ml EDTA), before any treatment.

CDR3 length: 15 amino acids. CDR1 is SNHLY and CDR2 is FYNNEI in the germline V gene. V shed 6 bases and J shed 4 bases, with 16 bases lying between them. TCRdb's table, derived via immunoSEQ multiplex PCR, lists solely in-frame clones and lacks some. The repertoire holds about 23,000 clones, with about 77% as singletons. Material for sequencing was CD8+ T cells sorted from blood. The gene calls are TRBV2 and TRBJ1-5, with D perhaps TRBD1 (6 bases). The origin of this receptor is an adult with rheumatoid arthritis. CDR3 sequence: CASRKGEVINQPQHF. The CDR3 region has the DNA TGTGCCAGCAGAAAGGGGGAAGTGATAAATCAGCCCCAGCATTTT.